This TCR beta chain was sequenced in a study of human T cells and chemical hapten exposure. At the level of the study: While the approximately 23-week study was under way, patients received diphenylcyclopropenone on the scalp every week. The study traced per-sample TCR yield variation mainly to small differences in pooled library volumes.

General observations from the study: The study found that DPC sensitization did not change TCRs above 1 in 1000 frequency. Versus controls, significantly more large CDR3 similarity clusters arose from expanded TCRs.

One entry per CDR3 protein results from TCRdb running MiXCR on the RACE reads. The sample has around 120,000 distinct CDR3 sequences, over 10% seen once. The germline V and J ends were trimmed by 2 bases and 7 bases, with 18 bases remaining between them. This CDR3 spans 15 amino acids. The germline CDR1 and CDR2 sequences are MNHEY and SVGAGI. Sample time point: patch test 1, 2 weeks after DPC sensitization. Treatment in this sample: therapeutic diphenylcyclopropenone sensitization with weekly scalp DPC. This clonotype was picked up many times. No antigen is known for it. This material consisted of whole blood, taken in connection with sensitization to the hapten diphenylcyclopropenone (DPC). This receptor was identified in a woman aged 45-60 years with alopecia areata. Some clones in this sample may be carry-over from other donors' samples. The V and J genes are TRBV6-5 and TRBJ2-7; D not certain. CDR3 nucleotides: TGTGCCAGCAGTTACACGGTCTGGCCCCCAAGGGAGCAGTACTTC. Its translation: CASSYTVWPPREQYF.